The 12 T cell receptor beta chains below all came from one sample that was sequenced in a study of post-analysis software for immune sequencing data. Unique molecular identifiers were built into the TCR beta cDNA libraries. MiXCR was run by TCRdb on the PCR reads, yielding one entry per CDR3 protein. This table holds about 160,000 distinct CDR3 sequences, roughly 35% found once. The sample was blood, taken after autologous hematopoietic stem cell transplantation. Receptors were obtained from a girl under 18 with multiple sclerosis.

The chain employs TRBV29-1 and TRBJ2-1; a possible D gene is TRBD2 (5 bases). Germline CDR1 and CDR2: SQVTM and ANQGSEA. V was shortened by 4 bases and J by 6 bases, with 22 bases between the two germline ends. The CDR3 length is 16 residues. The CDR3 here is CSVAGSGPTGFNEQFF. The CDR3 nucleotides are TGCAGCGTTGCTGGGAGCGGCCCTACGGGGTTCAATGAGCAGTTCTTC.

The sample holds one count of this clonotype. The gene calls are TRBV12-3 or TRBV12-4 and TRBJ2-1; no definite D call. This CDR3 spans 14 amino acids. V lost 6 bases and J lost 5, with 14 bases in between. Here the CDR3 reads CASRALELHNEQFF. The CDR3 nucleotides read TGTGCCAGCAGGGCCCTCGAGCTCCACAATGAGCAGTTCTTC.

The sample holds one count of this clonotype. The chain joins TRBV6-5 to TRBJ2-2; maybe TRBD2 (6 bases). From germline, CDR1 is MNHEY and CDR2 SVGAGI. The V gene lost 6 bases and the J gene lost 8 bases, with 13 bases spanning the gap. The CDR3 is 13 amino acids. CDR3 DNA sequence: TGTGCCAGCAGGTACGGAGGGTGGGGGGAGCTGTTTTTT. Its protein is CASRYGGWGELFF.

The CDR3 is CASSLNGYNEQFF. CDR3 DNA: TGTGCCAGCAGTTTAAATGGGTACAATGAGCAGTTCTTC. The chain joins TRBV27 to TRBJ2-1; D gene unclear. Germline lookup yields CDR1 MNHEY and CDR2 SMNVEV (reference sequence). The V gene lost 2 bases and the J gene lost 4 bases, with 6 bases spanning the gap. The CDR3 length is 13 residues.

V is TRBV7-9 and J is TRBJ2-4; 11 bases map to TRBD2. After removal of 3 bases from V and 1 base from J, the junction contained 2 bases not matched to a gene. The CDR3 has 16 amino acids. Per germline, CDR1 SEHNR and CDR2 FQNEAQ (reference sequence). The CDR3 coding sequence is TGTGCCAGCAGCTTGACTAGCGGGGAGGCCAAAAACATTCAGTACTTC. This encodes CASSLTSGEAKNIQYF.

The rearrangement links TRBV19 to TRBJ2-1; a possible D gene is TRBD2 (9 bases). Trimming took 8 bases from V and 10 from J, leaving 30 bases between them. Germline values: CDR1 LNHDA, CDR2 SQIVND (reference sequence). CDR3 length: 17 residues. This chain's CDR3 is CASDRGTGTSQPGEQFF. For the CDR3, the DNA is TGTGCCAGTGACAGGGGAACCGGGACTAGCCAACCAGGGGAGCAGTTCTTC.

As concerns this clonotype: The junction departs from germline at one end; a sequencing error may be responsible. The J gene is TRBJ2-1, the V gene TRBV9; 8 bases align to TRBD2. The CDR3 has 12 amino acids. The germline CDR1 and CDR2 sequences are SGDLS and YYNGEE. CDR3 region: CAGSGRGNEQFF. The DNA for the CDR3 is TGTGCCGGCAGCGGGAGAGGGAATGAGCAGTTCTTC. The variable domain in full, completed from reference TRBV9 and TRBJ2-1, reads DSGVTQTPKHLITATGQRVTLRCSPRSGDLSVYWYQQSLDQGLQFLIQYYNGEERAKGNILERFSAQQFPDLHSELNLSSLELGDSALYFCAGSGRGNEQFFGPGTRLTVL.

This clonotype was picked up a small number of times. J is TRBJ2-3 and V is TRBV10-3; possibly TRBD2 for D (5 bases). V gave up 1 base and J gave up 6 bases, with 11 bases separating them. The CDR3 is 14 residues long. CDR1 ENHRY and CDR2 SYGVKD come from the germline V gene. The CDR3 sequence is CAISEWLAGDTQYF. The CDR3 DNA reads as TGTGCCATCAGTGAGTGGCTAGCAGGCGATACGCAGTATTTT.

This clonotype was observed many times. The chain couples TRBV29-1 to TRBJ1-1; 10 bases fit TRBD1. Unmatched junction bases numbered 0, after V lost 3 bases and J lost 5 bases. This CDR3 region has 12 residues. Germline loops: CDR1 SQVTM, CDR2 ANQGSEA. CDR3 sequence (DNA): TGCAGCGTTGAGGACAGGGGGACTGAAGCTTTCTTT. Protein product: CSVEDRGTEAFF.

This clonotype was seen repeatedly, ten times or more. This chain joins TRBV7-3 and TRBJ2-1; D might be TRBD1 or TRBD2, each matching 6 bases. The CDR3 length is 13 residues. CDR1 and CDR2 from the germline V gene are SGHTA and FQGTGA. The V end lost 5 bases, the J end lost 4 bases, and 9 bases lay between the germline ends. The CDR3 is CASSTGTYNEQFF. The CDR3 nucleotides read TGTGCCAGCAGCACAGGGACTTACAATGAGCAGTTCTTC.

This clonotype appeared a few times. A read error is possible here, since a much larger clone lies one base away. The V call is TRBV20-1, the J call TRBJ2-5, with TRBD2 identical over 7 bases. V gave up 6 bases and J gave up 4 bases; unmatched junction bases: 8. This CDR3 spans 13 amino acids. The V gene's germline CDR1 is DFQATT and CDR2 SNEGSKA (reference sequence). The CDR3 here is CSAGWGGRETQYF. The DNA of the CDR3 is TGCAGTGCCGGGTGGGGCGGGAGAGAGACCCAGTACTTC.

In its sample, this clonotype was seen a few times. The chain employs TRBV10-3 and TRBJ2-1; perhaps D is TRBD1 or TRBD2 (5 bases each). CDR3 size: 14 residues. The germline gives CDR1 ENHRY, CDR2 SYGVKD. Trimming cost V 6 bases and J 6 bases, with 15 bases left between them. The CDR3 reads CAIRGTANGNEQFF. The CDR3 DNA reads as TGTGCCATCAGAGGGACCGCGAACGGCAATGAGCAGTTCTTC.